Included here is one TCR beta chain sequence, with context. The CDR3 has 15 residues. With 8 bases removed from V and 0 bases from J, the gap between germline ends came to 11 bases. The germline V gene has CDR1 MNHEY and CDR2 SMNVEV (reference sequence). TCRdb independently ran MiXCR on the PCR reads; one entry per CDR3 protein. The table includes about 630,000 distinct CDR3 sequences, roughly 27% detected once. This record comes from a study of molecular identifiers for immune sequencing clone quantification. Sample: naive CD8+ T cells from blood, with Jurkat cell RNA spiked in. Subset reported: FACS-sorted CD8+CD4-CCR7+CD45RA+ naive T cells. The TCR originated in a human donor in good health. Some libraries in this study had Jurkat cell RNA spiked in. This chain links TRBV27 with TRBJ1-6, with D hard to call. The CDR3 DNA follows: TGTGCCAGCGGGAAACTTGGCTCCTATAATTCACCCCTCCACTTT. This sequence encodes CASGKLGSYNSPLHF.